These 26 T cell receptor beta chains were sequenced from one sample in a study of breast tumors, draining lymph nodes, adjacent tissues (dated by TCRdb to the mid-2010s). Lymph node samples were obtained from the axillary draining lymph nodes of breast cancer patients. The method behind the library was multiplex PCR. Sequencing took place on an Illumina HiSeq 2000. TCRdb reprocessing: public reads trimmed at Q25 with fastp, clones called with MiXCR, in-frame beta chains kept. Entries that share a CDR3 protein sequence are merged under the most common genes and DNA. The table for this sample lists roughly 86,000 distinct CDR3 sequences; under 25% of them were counted only once. The top ten constitute 2% to 3% of the sample. The source material was axillary lymph node tissue. All receptors derive from a female donor with breast cancer. Some clones in this sample may be carry-over from other donors' samples.

This clonotype has a count of ten or more. This chain connects TRBV20-1 to TRBJ1-5, with 9 bases aligning to TRBD1. CDR3 length: 14 amino acids. V lost 5 bases and J lost 2; bases outside the gene matches: 4. Per germline, CDR1 DFQATT and CDR2 SNEGSKA (reference sequence). The CDR3 coding sequence is TGCAGTGCTCTGACAGGGGGGGGCAATCAGCCCCAGCATTTT. This encodes CSALTGGGNQPQHF.

The V call is TRBV28, the J call TRBJ1-5, with unresolved D. This CDR3 has 13 residues. The germline V gene has CDR1 MDHEN and CDR2 SYDVKM. Trimming took off 3 bases at V and 4 bases at J, with 7 bases between the two ends. The CDR3 nucleotides are TGTGCCAGCAGTTTCCACCAAAATCAGCCCCAGCATTTT. It encodes CASSFHQNQPQHF.

With respect to this clonotype: An end of the junction does not agree with germline; a read error may underlie this. The CDR3, as DNA: TGCAGTGCTAGAGATGATAGGACTAGCGGCTACGAGCAGTATTTC. This encodes CSARDDRTSGYEQYF. The chain joins TRBV20-1 to TRBJ2-7, with TRBD2 matching 10 bases. CDR1 and CDR2 (germline): DFQATT, SNEGSKA (reference sequence). The CDR3 has 15 amino acids.

The gene calls are TRBV6-2 or TRBV6-3 and TRBJ1-3; D call uncertain. Germline V gene data show CDR1 as MNHEY and CDR2 as SVGEGT. CDR3 length equals 12 residues. V dropped 2 bases and J dropped 15 bases, with 14 bases sitting between them. This CDR3 is CASSYEVTPGYF. The CDR3 nucleotides are TGTGCCAGCAGTTACGAGGTCACGCCGGGATATTTT.

This clonotype occurred many times. CDR3 nucleotide sequence: TGTGCCAGCAGCTTAAACTTCGTAGCGGCCTCGACCGAGCAGTACTTC. It encodes CASSLNFVAASTEQYF. The V and J genes are TRBV7-2 and TRBJ2-7; a possible D gene is TRBD2 (6 bases). CDR1 is SGHTA, CDR2 FQGNSA, per germline. Trimming stripped 2 bases from V and 6 bases from J, with 20 bases between. The CDR3 extends over 16 amino acids.

This clonotype was seen a few times. V and J are TRBV28 and TRBJ1-5; D not resolved. The germline gives CDR1 MDHEN, CDR2 SYDVKM. This CDR3 region has 14 residues. The V and J ends lost 1 base and 2 bases respectively, with 6 bases between them. This CDR3 is CASSLYGGNQPQHF. In nucleotides, the CDR3 is TGTGCCAGCAGTTTATACGGGGGCAATCAGCCCCAGCATTTT.

In the case of this clonotype: This may be a read error: a much more frequent sequence differs by one nucleotide. This chain connects TRBV5-5 to TRBJ2-5; TRBD1 might be the D (6 bases). V was clipped by 0 bases and J by 5 bases, with 11 bases between them. The CDR3 spans 14 residues. CDR1 SGHKS and CDR2 YYEKEE come from the germline V gene (reference sequence). The CDR3 sequence is CASSLAQGWETQYF. In nucleotides, the CDR3 is TGTGCCAGCAGCTTGGCTCAGGGGTGGGAGACCCAGTACTTC.

This clonotype has ten or more counts. The genes are TRBV11-2 and TRBJ1-6; tentative D call: TRBD1 (5 bases). Trimming removed 1 base at V and 14 bases at J, with 12 bases between. The CDR3 loop spans 13 amino acids. Germline CDR1 reads SGHAT; CDR2 reads FQNNGV. As DNA, the CDR3 is TGTGCCAGCAGCTTAGGGGACGTGGAGGCCCTCCACTTT. It encodes CASSLGDVEALHF.

The CDR3, as DNA: TGTGCCAGCAGCTGGGGACAGGGGGCGCGCACTGAAGCTTTCTTT. It is translated as CASSWGQGARTEAFF. The V gene is TRBV5-4, the J gene TRBJ1-1; 12 bases fit TRBD1. V lost 3 bases to trimming and J lost 4 bases; unmatched junction nucleotides: 4. This CDR3 has 15 amino acids. CDR1 and CDR2 (germline): SGHNT, YYREEE (reference sequence).

This clonotype occurred many times. J is TRBJ1-2 and V is TRBV5-1, with 7 bases aligning to TRBD1. Germline lookup yields CDR1 SGHRS and CDR2 YFSETQ. The CDR3 is made up of 13 amino acids. V lost 5 bases and J lost 4; bases outside the gene matches: 5. For the CDR3, the DNA is TGCGCCAGCAGACCGGGACAGAGCTATGGCTACACCTTC. Residues: CASRPGQSYGYTF. The variable domain in full, with the rest retrieved from reference TRBV5-1 and TRBJ1-2, is KAGVTQTPRYLIKTRGQQVTLSCSPISGHRSVSWYQQTPGQGLQFLFEYFSETQRNKGNFPGRFSGRQFSNSRSEMNVSTLELGDSALYLCASRPGQSYGYTFGSGTRLTVV.

This clonotype was seen at least ten times. One end of the junction varies from germline; a read error may be responsible. This chain joins TRBV30 and TRBJ2-7; tentative D call: TRBD1 (7 bases). Germline CDR1 reads GTSNPN; CDR2 reads SVGIG (reference sequence). The CDR3 is 11 residues long. Written as DNA, the CDR3 is TGTGCCTGGAGTTCCCCGGACAGGAGGGTCTTC. Its translation: CAWSSPDRRVF.

As for this clonotype: A read error may be the cause here, since a much bigger clone is one base away. Here the CDR3 omits its conserved ending phenylalanine or tryptophan, so a read error is the likely source. This rearrangement joins TRBV7-2 to TRBJ2-1; D is uncertain. V was cut by 8 bases and J by 5 bases, with 19 bases left in between. The CDR3 is 15 residues long. Germline V gives CDR1 SGHTA, CDR2 FQGNSA. Here the CDR3 reads CASGRRRTPNNEQFY. The CDR3 coding sequence is TGTGCCAGCGGTAGAAGGCGTACACCTAACAATGAGCAGTTCTAC.

This clonotype was seen ten or more times. The chain is built from TRBV19 and TRBJ1-5; D uncertain. The CDR3 spans 16 residues. Looked up from germline, CDR1 is LNHDA and CDR2 is SQIVND (reference sequence). Trimming removed 4 bases from V and 0 bases from J, with 13 bases in between. CDR3 nucleotide sequence: TGTGCCAGTAGTAAATTTACAGAGTCTAGCAATCAGCCCCAGCATTTT. The encoded protein is CASSKFTESSNQPQHF.

On this clonotype: A read error may be the cause here, since a much bigger clone is one base away. The J gene is TRBJ1-5, the V gene TRBV20-1; D gene ambiguous. The CDR3 is 13 residues long. Germline values: CDR1 DFQATT, CDR2 SNEGSKA (reference sequence). Trimming removed 3 bases from V and 5 bases from J, with 11 bases in between. The CDR3: CSASVSRDQPQHF. The CDR3 DNA reads as TGCAGTGCTAGTGTAAGCCGGGATCAGCCCCAGCATTTT.

This clonotype was seen many times. The chain joins TRBV20-1 to TRBJ2-1; unclear D gene. Trimming stripped 3 bases from V and 0 bases from J, with 6 bases between. Germline CDR1 reads DFQATT; CDR2 reads SNEGSKA (reference sequence). The CDR3 totals 13 residues. This chain's CDR3 is CSASWRSYNEQFF. The CDR3 DNA reads TGCAGTGCTAGTTGGCGCTCCTACAATGAGCAGTTCTTC.

The chain joins TRBV28 to TRBJ2-3; D call uncertain. The germline CDR1 and CDR2 sequences are MDHEN and SYDVKM. V was clipped by 2 bases and J by 5 bases, with 11 bases between them. This CDR3 is built from 14 residues. The CDR3 DNA reads as TGTGCCAGCAGTTTACCGAACATATTAGATACGCAGTATTTT. This sequence encodes CASSLPNILDTQYF.

The sample holds many counts of this clonotype. The chain links TRBV20-1 to TRBJ2-7; TRBD2 might be the D (5 bases). Trimming stripped 1 base from V and 0 bases from J, with 16 bases between. CDR3 length: 16 amino acids. Germline lookup yields CDR1 DFQATT and CDR2 SNEGSKA (reference sequence). CDR3 in amino acids: CSARASLAPLSYEQYF. The DNA for the CDR3 is TGCAGTGCTAGAGCCAGCCTAGCCCCCCTCTCCTACGAGCAGTACTTC.

This clonotype was found a few times. A read error may account for a junction end that differs from germline. V usage is TRBV28 and J usage is TRBJ1-2; D is unresolved. This CDR3 is 12 amino acids long. Germline V gene sequence: CDR1 MDHEN, CDR2 SYDVKM. CDR3 in amino acids: CASSIKARQEVF. Here the CDR3 DNA reads TGTGCCAGCAGTATTAAGGCGCGTCAGGAGGTCTTC.

With regard to this clonotype: A much larger clone differs from this one at a single base, so this may be a read error. The rearrangement links TRBV6-1 to TRBJ1-2; no clear D gene. This CDR3 is built from 13 residues. Germline V lookup: CDR1 MNHNS, CDR2 SASEGT. In nucleotides, the CDR3 is TGTGCCAGCAGCGAAGGATCTAACTATGGCTACACCTTC. Translation gives CASSEGSNYGYTF.

J is TRBJ1-5 and V is TRBV7-2; a weak D match, TRBD1 (5 bases). Germline lookup yields CDR1 SGHTA and CDR2 FQGNSA. Trimming shortened V by 5 bases and J by 3 bases, and 11 bases separated the two germline ends. The CDR3 length is 14 residues. The chain's CDR3 is CASSKQAINQPQHF. CDR3 coding DNA: TGTGCCAGCAGCAAACAGGCGATCAATCAGCCCCAGCATTTT.

On this clonotype itself: A single base separates this from a much larger clone, so it may be a read error. The chain recombines TRBV2 with TRBJ2-5, with D possibly being TRBD1 or TRBD2 (5 bases each). The CDR3 is made up of 13 amino acids. Germline CDR1 SNHLY, CDR2 FYNNEI. CDR3 bases: TGTGCCTGCAGAGAGGGACACCAAGAGACCCAGTACTTC. It encodes CACREGHQETQYF.

This clonotype was detected many times. The chain uses TRBV11-2 and TRBJ2-7, with 9 bases that match TRBD1. Germline CDR1 is SGHAT and CDR2 is FQNNGV. The CDR3 is 14 amino acids. V lost 8 bases to trimming and J lost 9 bases; unmatched junction nucleotides: 14. The CDR3 sequence: CASRRDRDSVGQYF. The CDR3 nucleotides are TGTGCCAGCCGCCGGGACAGGGATTCCGTGGGGCAGTACTTC.

This clonotype has ten or more counts. The V gene is TRBV28, the J gene TRBJ2-7; TRBD2 might be the D (5 bases). The V end lost 6 bases, the J end lost 3 bases, and 12 bases lay between the germline ends. CDR1 is MDHEN, CDR2 SYDVKM, per germline. CDR3 length: 13 residues. CDR3 nucleotides: TGTGCCAGCAGATCTAGCAGCTTCTACGAGCAGTACTTC. This translates into CASRSSSFYEQYF.

Many counts were recorded for this clonotype. This chain links TRBV7-2 with TRBJ1-2; D is unclear. The V gene's germline CDR1 is SGHTA and CDR2 FQGNSA. V lost 2 bases, J lost 3 bases, and 7 bases lay in between. CDR3 length: 13 amino acids. CDR3 coding DNA: TGTGCCAGCAGCTTACCGGGCTACTATGGCTACACCTTC. It yields the protein CASSLPGYYGYTF.

Details on this clonotype: This sequence may be a read error, since a much larger clone differs from it by one base. The V and J genes are TRBV10-2 and TRBJ2-3; 7 bases agree with TRBD2. CDR1 is WSHSY and CDR2 is SAAADI in the germline V gene. CDR3 length: 13 amino acids. This CDR3 is CASHIAGTDTQCF. Here the CDR3 DNA reads TGCGCCAGCCACATAGCGGGCACAGATACGCAGTGTTTT.

This clonotype was counted at least ten times. The chain uses TRBV5-1 and TRBJ2-7; 9 positions agree with TRBD2. Per germline, CDR1 SGHRS and CDR2 YFSETQ. V was pared by 0 bases and J by 7 bases, with 5 bases of the junction left unmatched. This CDR3 is 14 amino acids long. The CDR3 DNA reads as TGCGCCAGCAGCTTGGATCTGCTAGCGGGAGAGCAGTACTTC. This codes for CASSLDLLAGEQYF.